The 16 T cell receptor beta chains presented below share a single source sample, sequenced in a study of T cell responses to AZD1222 COVID-19 vaccine (dated by TCRdb to about 2021). Library generation was performed with the immunoSEQ multiplex PCR assay. TCRdb holds this immuneACCESS table with in-frame rearrangements only. Some clones are missing; in checked studies, unresolved V genes explain under half, and the rest has no known cause. The sample data list 150,000 to 200,000 clones, and around 94% of these were observed just once. The ten largest clones represent 0.6% to 0.7% of the sample. The sample's time point label is to be understood as: baseline before first vaccination. The sequencing here drew on peripheral blood, taken on day 0 of AZD1222 vaccination. The receptors shown here come from an adult in good health.

The V gene is TRBV5-1, the J gene TRBJ1-6, with 7 positions matching TRBD1. Per germline, CDR1 SGHRS and CDR2 YFSETQ. J gave up 8 bases and V 3 bases, and 5 bases lay outside the gene matches. This CDR3 has 14 residues. CDR3 in DNA: TGCGCCAGCAGCTCTGGGACAGCAGATTCACCCCTCCACTTT. The encoded protein is CASSSGTADSPLHF.

This rearrangement joins TRBV6-4 to TRBJ2-2; possible D gene TRBD2, 6 bases. V was pared by 6 bases and J by 2 bases, with 19 bases between. Germline CDR1 is MRHNA and CDR2 is SNTAGT. The CDR3 is 17 amino acids. The CDR3 region has the DNA TGTGCCAGCAGCGCGCTCGGGGGTCGGGGTAACACCGGGGAGCTGTTTTTT. It translates to CASSALGGRGNTGELFF.

The chain is built from TRBV11-2 and TRBJ1-1, with a possible D match to TRBD1 (5 bases). V gave up 7 bases and J gave up 5 bases, with 23 bases separating them. The CDR3 covers 16 residues. The germline gives CDR1 SGHAT, CDR2 FQNNGV. CDR3 sequence reads: CASNALKRGVKTEAFF. In DNA, the CDR3 is TGTGCCAGCAACGCCCTCAAAAGGGGTGTAAAAACTGAAGCTTTCTTT.

V usage is TRBV2 and J usage is TRBJ1-2; D not resolved. Per the germline V gene, CDR1 is SNHLY and CDR2 is FYNNEI. The CDR3 extends over 13 amino acids. Trimming stripped 3 bases from V and 4 bases from J, with 9 bases between. The CDR3 loop reads CASSDQRFYGYTF. The CDR3 DNA sequence: TGTGCCAGCAGTGATCAACGGTTCTATGGCTACACCTTC.

The chain is built from TRBV2 and TRBJ1-6; a weak D match, TRBD1 (5 bases). CDR3 length: 15 residues. V was cut by 4 bases and J by 7 bases, with 14 bases left in between. Looked up from germline, CDR1 is SNHLY and CDR2 is FYNNEI. CDR3 DNA sequence: TGTGCCAGCAGTGGGCAGGGCCGGATCAATTCACCCCTCCACTTT. Its translation: CASSGQGRINSPLHF.

This clone is a singleton in its sample. The V and J genes are TRBV3-1 (or the pseudogene TRBV3-2) and TRBJ2-2; 7 bases are shared with TRBD2. The CDR3 is made up of 16 amino acids. J was trimmed by 4 bases and V by 1 base; bases with no gene match: 6. Germline V gene lookup returns CDR1 LGHDT and CDR2 YNNKEL (reference sequence). The CDR3 coding sequence is TGTGCCAGCAGCCAAGTCCCGCGGGAGACCACCGGGGAGCTGTTTTTT. It is translated as CASSQVPRETTGELFF.

Remarks on this clone: One junction end does not reproduce the germline sequence, and a read error may be involved. CDR3 in amino acids: CASSLALTSGRIDF. The CDR3 DNA is TGTGCCAGCAGCTTAGCTTTGACTAGCGGGAGGATTGACTTC. The chain joins TRBV7-9 to TRBJ2-7; 13 nucleotides match TRBD2. The CDR3 extends over 14 amino acids. Germline CDR1 is SEHNR and CDR2 is FQNEAQ (reference sequence).

V gene TRBV5-1 combines with J gene TRBJ2-5, with D perhaps matching TRBD2 (5 bases). CDR1 and CDR2 (germline): SGHRS, YFSETQ. The V gene lost 6 bases and the J gene lost 10 bases, with 25 bases spanning the gap. The CDR3 has 15 amino acids. In DNA, the CDR3 is TGCGCCAGCACAAAAGGACTCGAAAACTCCTGGGACCAGTACTTC. Amino acids: CASTKGLENSWDQYF.

The gene calls are TRBV5-1 and TRBJ1-2; TRBD1 matches 7 bases. CDR1 and CDR2 from the germline V gene are SGHRS and YFSETQ. With 1 base clipped from V and 8 bases from J, the junction kept 14 bases outside the gene matches. This CDR3 comprises 16 residues. CDR3 sequence: CASSLSFFGQERGYTF. CDR3 nucleotides: TGCGCCAGCAGCTTGAGTTTTTTCGGACAGGAGAGGGGCTACACCTTC.

V gene TRBV15 combines with J gene TRBJ1-2; 10 nucleotides line up with TRBD1. The CDR3 is 15 residues long. V shed 1 base and J 4 bases; nucleotides not matched to a gene: 3. Per the germline V gene, CDR1 is LNHNV and CDR2 is YYDKDF (reference sequence). This CDR3 reads CATSRGTGGIYGYTF. CDR3 bases: TGTGCCACCAGCAGAGGGACAGGGGGTATCTATGGCTACACCTTC.

CDR3 sequence reads: CASSPQVQLRNSPLHF. DNA for the CDR3: TGTGCCAGCAGCCCTCAGGTCCAATTGCGTAATTCACCCCTCCACTTT. This rearrangement joins TRBV3-1 (or the pseudogene TRBV3-2) to TRBJ1-6; D not certain. V was trimmed by 4 bases and J by 6 bases, leaving 16 bases between them. The CDR3 runs 16 residues. Germline CDR1 is LGHDT and CDR2 is YNNKEL (reference sequence).

CDR3 coding DNA: TGTGCCACCAGTGAGGGAGGAGAAGCTTTCTTT. It encodes CATSEGGEAFF. This chain links TRBV24-1 with TRBJ1-1; no firm D call. This CDR3 region has 11 residues. Trimming cost V 4 bases and J 8 bases, with 7 bases left between them. Germline assignment: CDR1 KGHDR and CDR2 SFDVKD.

This clone occurred a few times. The chain joins TRBV5-4 to TRBJ2-5, with a weak D call TRBD1 (6 bases). Deletions cut 0 bases from V and 5 bases from J, with 11 bases between. This CDR3 has 14 residues. In germline, CDR1 is SGHNT, CDR2 YYREEE (reference sequence). DNA for the CDR3: TGTGCCAGCAGCTTGGAACAGGGTTCGGAGACCCAGTACTTC. Translation: CASSLEQGSETQYF.

The J gene is TRBJ1-2, the V gene TRBV5-1, with a possible D match to TRBD1 (5 bases). Germline assignment: CDR1 SGHRS and CDR2 YFSETQ. The V and J ends lost 4 bases and 2 bases respectively, with 15 bases between them. The CDR3 totals 15 residues. This CDR3 is CASSPLGEGNYGYTF. In DNA, the CDR3 is TGCGCCAGCAGCCCCCTGGGGGAGGGGAACTATGGCTACACCTTC. The full variable domain, in which reference TRBV5-1 and TRBJ1-2 provide the parts outside the CDR3, is KAGVTQTPRYLIKTRGQQVTLSCSPISGHRSVSWYQQTPGQGLQFLFEYFSETQRNKGNFPGRFSGRQFSNSRSEMNVSTLELGDSALYLCASSPLGEGNYGYTFGSGTRLTVV.

The chain links TRBV19 to TRBJ2-5, with D possibly being TRBD1 (5 bases). The V end lost 0 bases, the J end lost 1 base, and 12 bases lay between the germline ends. This CDR3 contains 16 residues. CDR1 is LNHDA and CDR2 is SQIVND in the germline V gene (reference sequence). CDR3: CASSIEVRGPQETQYF. DNA of the CDR3: TGTGCCAGTAGTATAGAAGTAAGGGGCCCCCAAGAGACCCAGTACTTC.

The gene calls are TRBV30 and TRBJ1-2; a possible D gene is TRBD1 (5 bases). The germline gives CDR1 GTSNPN, CDR2 SVGIG (reference sequence). Trimming cost V 0 bases and J 4 bases, with 6 bases left between them. CDR3 length equals 12 residues. Here the CDR3 reads CAWSVGGYGYTF. CDR3 coding DNA: TGTGCCTGGAGTGTGGGGGGCTATGGCTACACCTTC.